This TCR beta chain originates from a study of blood T cell repertoires in COVID-19. Whole-study context: Samples representing acute and convalescent COVID-19 were sourced from the United States, Italy and Spain.

Using immunoSEQ multiplex PCR, the repertoire was profiled, and TCRdb retains in-frame clones only, with some absent. Among about 68,000 clones, approximately 88% were seen once, and the ten largest hold 8.5% to 10%. Germline CDR1 is SGHRS and CDR2 is YFSETQ. This CDR3 contains 15 residues. V was clipped by 3 bases and J by 1 base, with 13 bases between them. Sequencing was performed on peripheral blood. The origin of this receptor is a man in his fifties or sixties with active COVID-19. The chain joins TRBV5-1 to TRBJ2-5; D ambiguous. The CDR3 sequence is CASSYTSGRQETQYF. The CDR3 DNA follows: TGCGCCAGCAGCTACACATCAGGCCGCCAAGAGACCCAGTACTTC.